One sample yielded the 5 T cell receptor beta chains listed below, sequenced in a study of T cell changes during pregnancy in multiple sclerosis. The repertoire was sequenced with immunoSEQ multiplex PCR; TCRdb's copy has only in-frame clones and lacks some. The profile shows 70,000 to 95,000 clones, around 94% of them singletons. Sequenced here: peripheral blood, sampled in the second trimester of pregnancy. These receptor sequences come from a female donor in good health, enrolled as a control in a pregnancy study.

The genes are TRBV6-5 and TRBJ2-1; maybe TRBD2 (6 bases). Deletions cut 6 bases from V and 10 bases from J, with 22 bases between. This CDR3 is 15 amino acids long. Germline CDR1 and CDR2: MNHEY and SVGAGI. This CDR3 reads CASSPLGAGGKEQFF. CDR3 DNA: TGTGCCAGCAGCCCACTCGGGGCCGGAGGGAAGGAGCAGTTCTTC.

This rearrangement joins TRBV5-8 to TRBJ1-5, with D perhaps TRBD1 (6 bases). CDR1 SGHTS and CDR2 YDEGEE come from the germline V gene. Trimming left V 0 bases short and J 6 bases short, with 10 bases between. This CDR3 has 14 residues. CDR3 nucleotides: TGTGCCAGCAGCTTGGGGCAGGGGCCTCAGCCCCAGCATTTT. Protein sequence: CASSLGQGPQPQHF.

This chain links TRBV7-9 with TRBJ2-5; 8 positions match TRBD2. From germline, CDR1 is SEHNR and CDR2 FQNEAQ (reference sequence). The length of the CDR3 is 14 residues. V lost 5 bases, J lost 5 bases, and 7 bases stayed unmatched. The CDR3 DNA reads as TGTGCCAGCAGCCCCCGGACTAGCAGCGAGACCCAGTACTTC. Amino acids: CASSPRTSSETQYF.

The chain employs TRBV4-3 and TRBJ1-2; D is perhaps TRBD1 (6 bases). Germline assignment: CDR1 LGHNA and CDR2 YSLEER. This CDR3 spans 16 amino acids. V lost 1 base to trimming and J lost 4 bases, with 16 bases between them. CDR3 protein: CASSQAHTGGGYGYTF. CDR3 nucleotides: TGCGCCAGCAGCCAAGCCCACACGGGGGGCGGCTATGGCTACACCTTC.

The chain employs TRBV15 and TRBJ1-1; 9 positions agree with TRBD1. The V gene's germline CDR1 is LNHNV and CDR2 YYDKDF (reference sequence). V lost 1 base and J lost 1; bases outside the gene matches: 10. The length of the CDR3 is 18 residues. This chain's CDR3 is CATSRGTSDRGRNTEAFF. The CDR3 bases are TGTGCCACCAGCAGAGGAACATCTGACAGGGGGAGGAACACTGAAGCTTTCTTT.